These 9 T cell receptor beta chains originate from one sample sequenced in a study of T cells in Graves' hyperthyroidism and ophthalmopathy. RNA transcripts served as the template for amplifying TCR beta CDR3 regions. TCR CDR3 underwent first-round RT-PCR with the HTBI primer set. Each CDR3 protein is one row after TCRdb ran MiXCR on the multiplex PCR reads. Of around 440,000 distinct CDR3 sequences listed, around a sixth are singletons. Sequenced material: blood. The receptors here all came from a woman between 18 and 30 years old with Graves' hyperthyroidism.

This clonotype was seen at least ten times. The chain uses TRBV12-3 or TRBV12-4 and TRBJ1-2; 8 bases map to TRBD1. This CDR3 is 13 amino acids long. V was clipped by 7 bases and J by 7 bases; unmatched bases: 8. CDR3 sequence reads: CASTRDRNAGYTF. The DNA for the CDR3 is TGTGCCAGCACCCGGGACAGGAATGCTGGCTACACCTTC.

This clonotype was found many times. The chain links TRBV18 to TRBJ2-7; D is perhaps TRBD2 (5 bases). Germline V gene lookup returns CDR1 KGHSH and CDR2 LQKENI. V dropped 3 bases and J dropped 4 bases, with 10 bases sitting between them. The length of the CDR3 is 13 residues. The CDR3 sequence is CASSPGVAYEQYF. Here the CDR3 DNA reads TGTGCCAGCTCACCCGGGGTAGCATACGAGCAGTACTTC.

This clonotype was seen more than once but under ten times. V gene TRBV7-3 combines with J gene TRBJ1-1; weak D call: TRBD1 (6 bases). This CDR3 comprises 13 residues. Trimming removed 4 bases from V and 3 bases from J, with 9 bases in between. In germline, CDR1 is SGHTA, CDR2 FQGTGA. The CDR3 loop is CASSSYRDTEAFF. In nucleotides, the CDR3 is TGTGCCAGCAGCTCTTACAGGGACACTGAAGCTTTCTTT.

Many counts were recorded for this clonotype. The chain recombines TRBV5-1 with TRBJ1-2, with TRBD1 as a possible D gene (5 bases). The CDR3 has 15 amino acids. In germline, CDR1 is SGHRS, CDR2 YFSETQ. The V end was cut by 6 bases, the J end by 2 bases, with 17 bases between. The CDR3 loop reads CASTMGQGENYGYTF. The CDR3 nucleotides read TGCGCCAGCACCATGGGGCAGGGCGAGAACTATGGCTACACCTTC.

The table lists this clonotype with many counts. The V gene is TRBV15, the J gene TRBJ2-4, with 7 bases identical to TRBD2. Germline V gene lookup returns CDR1 LNHNV and CDR2 YYDKDF (reference sequence). The trim removed 5 bases at V and 0 bases at J, leaving 4 bases unmatched. CDR3 size: 15 residues. CDR3 loop: CATSGGGAAKNIQYF. CDR3 DNA: TGTGCCACCAGCGGGGGAGGGGCAGCCAAAAACATTCAGTACTTC. Variable domain in full (rest from reference TRBV15 and TRBJ2-4): DAMVIQNPRYQVTQFGKPVTLSCSQTLNHNVMYWYQQKSSQAPKLLFHYYDKDFNNEADTPDNFQSRRPNTSFCFLDIRSPGLGDTAMYLCATSGGGAAKNIQYFGAGTRLSVL.

This clonotype was seen ten or more times. The V call is TRBV11-2, the J call TRBJ2-7; weak D call: TRBD2 (6 bases). Germline V gene lookup returns CDR1 SGHAT and CDR2 FQNNGV. The CDR3 is 11 residues long. The germline V and J ends were trimmed by 6 bases and 6 bases, with 9 bases remaining between them. CDR3 sequence: CASSYSGEQYF. In DNA form, the CDR3 reads TGTGCCAGCAGTTATAGCGGCGAGCAGTACTTC.

The rearrangement links TRBV20-1 to TRBJ2-7; D is possibly TRBD2 (6 bases). Between the trimmed V and J ends, which lost 0 bases and 1 base, there was a span of 13 bases. The CDR3 loop spans 15 amino acids. Germline-derived CDR1 and CDR2 are DFQATT and SNEGSKA (reference sequence). The CDR3, as DNA: TGCAGTGCTAGAGATCTGGACGGGGGATCCTACGAGCAGTACTTC. Translating it yields CSARDLDGGSYEQYF.

This clonotype was counted ten times or more. The J gene is TRBJ1-5, the V gene TRBV28; no clear D gene. The CDR3 length is 14 residues. With 7 bases removed from V and 5 bases from J, the gap between germline ends came to 15 bases. Germline V gene lookup returns CDR1 MDHEN and CDR2 SYDVKM. CDR3 protein: CASTEGSLDQPQHF. In DNA, the CDR3 is TGTGCCAGCACCGAGGGTTCTCTTGATCAGCCCCAGCATTTT.

As regards this clonotype: A much larger clonotype is one base distant, so this may be a read error. This chain connects TRBV7-9 to TRBJ2-7; D is undetermined. V was trimmed by 5 bases and J by 3 bases, leaving 5 bases between them. Germline CDR1 reads SEHNR; CDR2 reads FQNEAQ (reference sequence). The CDR3 totals 11 residues. CDR3 coding DNA: TGTGCCAGCAGCAAAAACTACGAGCAGTACTTC. This sequence encodes CASSKNYEQYF. Variable domain in full (rest from reference TRBV7-9 and TRBJ2-7): DTGVSQNPRHKITKRGQNVTFRCDPISEHNRLYWYRQTLGQGPEFLTYFQNEAQLEKSRLLSDRFSAERPKGSFSTLEIQRTEQGDSAMYLCASSKNYEQYFGPGTRLTVT.